This TCR beta chain was identified during a study of T-cell reconstitution after alpha-beta-depleted transplantation in children. Study results and limitations: The study traced high day-60 TCRbeta diversity in some patients to surviving recipient T cells and thymic progenitors. Expanded clones from the graft, numbering several hundred, reportedly supplied alpha-beta T cells about two months after transplant. T-cell counts and diversity at one year post-transplant came mainly from newly produced T cells.

A note on this clonotype: Its cognate antigen is unknown.

During its preparation, the TCRbeta library received unique molecular identifiers. TCRdb independently ran MiXCR on the PCR reads; one entry per CDR3 protein. The data show 200,000 to 300,000 distinct CDR3 sequences, more than 20% seen once. The origin of this receptor is a girl aged 2-10 years with Fanconi anemia, due to receive a stem cell transplant. The sequences come from PBMCs, collected before TCRalphabeta/CD19-depleted stem cell transplant.

The CDR3 DNA sequence: TGTGCTAGTGGCCGAACGGATATGAACACTGAAGCTTTCTTT. Amino acids: CASGRTDMNTEAFF. The chain links TRBV12-5 to TRBJ1-1; no reliable D call. V was cut by 6 bases and J by 0 bases, with 11 bases left in between. Germline assignment: CDR1 LGHNT and CDR2 FRNRAP. The CDR3 runs to 14 residues.